A single sample is the source of the 19 T cell receptor beta chains below, sequenced in a study of shared clonotypes between healthy human individuals. TCRdb keeps only in-frame clones here, not all; method: immunoSEQ multiplex PCR. In the table there are over 950,000 clones, around 77% of which are singletons. Specimen: memory CD4+ T cells from PBMCs. Subset reported: CD45RA-negative fraction. The origin of the receptors is a man aged 18 to 29 in good health. Some clones in this sample may be carry-over from other donors' samples.

The rearrangement links TRBV11-2 to TRBJ2-5, with D maybe TRBD2 (5 bases). The germline V gene encodes CDR1 SGHAT and CDR2 FQNNGV. Trimming cost V 5 bases and J 2 bases, with 12 bases left between them. The CDR3 is 14 residues long. The CDR3 DNA follows: TGTGCCAGCAGCCCCACTAGTAGGCAAGAGACCCAGTACTTC. Its protein product is CASSPTSRQETQYF.

V gene TRBV6-1 combines with J gene TRBJ2-7; TRBD1 might be the D (7 bases). CDR1 is MNHNS and CDR2 is SASEGT in the germline V gene. This CDR3 has 14 residues. The ends were cut back, 7 bases at V and 2 bases at J, with 15 bases in the middle. CDR3 protein: CASTRQGLPYEQYF. The CDR3 DNA sequence: TGTGCCAGCACTCGACAGGGACTCCCCTACGAGCAGTACTTC.

There are a few counts of this clone. The same CDR3 can be traced to other DNA sequences in this sample. The chain combines TRBV9 with TRBJ2-3; D unresolved. The V gene's germline CDR1 is SGDLS and CDR2 YYNGEE. CDR3 length equals 12 residues. V gave up 4 bases and J gave up 0 bases, with 3 bases separating them. In DNA, the CDR3 is TGTGCCAGCAGCCCTAGCACAGATACGCAGTATTTT. This encodes CASSPSTDTQYF.

The chain is built from TRBV5-1 and TRBJ2-1; D perhaps matches TRBD2 (6 bases). V lost 6 bases and J 7 bases, leaving 17 bases between the germline ends. The CDR3 loop spans 14 amino acids. Per the germline V gene, CDR1 is SGHRS and CDR2 is YFSETQ. The CDR3 nucleotides are TGCGCCAGCACCCTGTTAGGGACTGGTAATGAGCAGTTCTTC. It is translated as CASTLLGTGNEQFF.

The genes are TRBV18 and TRBJ2-3; no clear D. Deletions cut 2 bases from V and 0 bases from J, with 12 bases between. The CDR3 contains 16 residues. The germline V gene encodes CDR1 KGHSH and CDR2 LQKENI. The CDR3 sequence: CASSPIEKGSTDTQYF. The CDR3 nucleotides read TGTGCCAGCTCACCAATTGAAAAAGGGAGCACAGATACGCAGTATTTT.

On this clone itself: This may stem from a read error, because a much larger clone lies one nucleotide away. The J gene is TRBJ1-2, the V gene TRBV28; TRBD1 matches at 8 bases. J lost 4 bases, V lost 7 bases, and 2 bases had no gene match. This CDR3 has 12 residues. Germline CDR1 reads MDHEN; CDR2 reads SYDVKM. The CDR3 is CASNQGAYGYTF. The CDR3 region has the DNA TGTGCCAGCAACCAGGGGGCCTATGGCTACACCTTC.

The chain has TRBV4-2 and TRBJ2-5; either TRBD1 or TRBD2 may supply D (5 bases each). The CDR3 length is 16 residues. The V gene lost 1 base and the J gene lost 0 bases, with 12 bases spanning the gap. Per the germline V gene, CDR1 is LGHNA and CDR2 is YNFKEQ. Here the CDR3 DNA reads TGTGCCAGCAGCCAAGTCGGGACCGCCGACCAAGAGACCCAGTACTTC. Translation: CASSQVGTADQETQYF.

The V call is TRBV29-1, the J call TRBJ2-3; D is perhaps TRBD1 or TRBD2 (7 bases each). This CDR3 has 15 amino acids. Between the trimmed V and J ends, which lost 7 bases and 4 bases, there was a span of 21 bases. Germline V CDR1 and CDR2: SQVTM, ANQGSEA. The CDR3 DNA follows: TGCAGCGCCGTTGAGGGGGGGACAGCCTCAGATACGCAGTATTTT. It yields the protein CSAVEGGTASDTQYF.

The chain links TRBV7-2 to TRBJ1-2, with a tentative D call TRBD1 (6 bases). Trimming stripped 5 bases from V and 5 bases from J, with 15 bases between. The CDR3 extends over 14 amino acids. In germline, CDR1 is SGHTA, CDR2 FQGNSA. In DNA, the CDR3 is TGTGCCAGCAGCCCGACGGGACAACAATATGGCTACACCTTC. As protein: CASSPTGQQYGYTF.

This chain connects TRBV5-1 to TRBJ2-1; D call uncertain. This CDR3 is built from 14 residues. V was shortened by 4 bases and J by 8 bases, with 16 bases between the two germline ends. CDR1 is SGHRS and CDR2 is YFSETQ in the germline V gene. CDR3 sequence (DNA): TGCGCCAGCAGCCTAGAGAGTGGAAGGGATGAGCAGTTCTTC. It specifies CASSLESGRDEQFF.

The chain has TRBV15 and TRBJ2-5; 11 bases align to TRBD2. Germline V gene data show CDR1 as LNHNV and CDR2 as YYDKDF (reference sequence). There are 18 residues in the CDR3. The V and J ends lost 4 bases and 4 bases, in that order; junction bases with no gene match: 14. The CDR3 protein is CATSKPGLADPAPETQYF. In DNA form, the CDR3 reads TGTGCCACCAGCAAGCCGGGACTAGCGGACCCCGCGCCAGAGACCCAGTACTTC.

The chain couples TRBV29-1 to TRBJ2-7; D possibly corresponds to TRBD1 (5 bases). The CDR3 runs to 14 residues. Germline V gene lookup returns CDR1 SQVTM and CDR2 ANQGSEA. Trimming removed 6 bases at V and 5 bases at J, with 20 bases between. The CDR3 reads CSVSDSFALNEQYF. CDR3 sequence (DNA): TGCAGCGTAAGTGACAGCTTTGCCCTGAACGAGCAGTACTTC.

V gene TRBV9 combines with J gene TRBJ2-5, with TRBD2 matching 11 bases. Germline CDR1 SGDLS, CDR2 YYNGEE. The V and J ends lost 4 bases and 1 base, in that order; junction bases with no gene match: 15. This CDR3 is 19 amino acids long. The CDR3 DNA reads as TGTGCCAGCAGCCCAAGACCGCCTAGCGGGAGGTACCCCCAAGAGACCCAGTACTTC. Amino acid sequence: CASSPRPPSGRYPQETQYF.

The genes are TRBV4-3 and TRBJ2-7; a weak D match, TRBD1 (6 bases). The germline CDR1 and CDR2 sequences are LGHNA and YSLEER. This CDR3 has 17 residues. Deletions cut 4 bases from V and 0 bases from J, with 19 bases between. CDR3 protein: CASSLQYRQAFSYEQYF. The DNA of the CDR3 is TGCGCCAGCAGCCTCCAATATCGACAGGCCTTCTCCTACGAGCAGTACTTC.

The V gene is TRBV5-1, the J gene TRBJ2-3; the match to TRBD1 covers 7 bases. The V gene end was trimmed by 4 bases and the J gene end by 2 bases; junction bases not matched to a gene: 4. Looked up from germline, CDR1 is SGHRS and CDR2 is YFSETQ. The CDR3 has 14 amino acids. CDR3 sequence reads: CASSRQGTTDTQYF. The DNA of the CDR3 is TGCGCCAGCAGCCGACAGGGCACCACAGATACGCAGTATTTT.

With regard to this clone: Other DNA sequences in the same sample also yield this CDR3. The chain links TRBV6-1 to TRBJ1-1; a possible D gene is TRBD1 (5 bases). The V gene's germline CDR1 is MNHNS and CDR2 SASEGT. This CDR3 has 13 residues. Trimming pared 4 bases from V and 1 base from J, leaving 7 bases between. As DNA, the CDR3 is TGTGCCAGCAGTGGACAGAAGAACACTGAAGCTTTCTTT. Translated: CASSGQKNTEAFF.

The V call is TRBV2, the J call TRBJ2-3; TRBD2 matches at 7 bases. The CDR3 length is 14 residues. Germline loops: CDR1 SNHLY, CDR2 FYNNEI. After removal of 4 bases from V and 4 bases from J, the junction contained 5 bases not matched to a gene. The CDR3 nucleotides are TGTGCCAGCAGTGGGGGACTACCTCCAGATACGCAGTATTTT. Protein sequence: CASSGGLPPDTQYF.

The V call is TRBV7-6, the J call TRBJ2-2; 7 nucleotides match TRBD1. V gave up 6 bases and J gave up 0 bases; unmatched junction bases: 7. Germline V gene lookup returns CDR1 SGHVS and CDR2 FNYEAQ. The CDR3 runs 16 residues. CDR3 sequence reads: CASSWTGTANTGELFF. In nucleotides, the CDR3 is TGTGCCAGCAGTTGGACCGGGACAGCGAACACCGGGGAGCTGTTTTTT.

This clone has ten or more counts. The V gene is TRBV29-1, the J gene TRBJ2-7; 8 bases are shared with TRBD2. Looked up from germline, CDR1 is SQVTM and CDR2 is ANQGSEA. Germline trimming cut 6 bases from V and 4 bases from J; bases unmatched to any gene: 5. CDR3 length equals 12 residues. DNA for the CDR3: TGCAGCGTGACTAGCGAGCAATACGAGCAGTACTTC. Translating gives CSVTSEQYEQYF.